What follows are 5 T cell receptor beta chains derived from one specimen sequenced in a study of T cells in Graves' hyperthyroidism and ophthalmopathy. Regions amplified from RNA transcripts were the TCR beta CDR3 regions. Primed by the HTBI set, a first-round RT-PCR was run on the TCR CDR3. One entry per CDR3 protein, called by TCRdb with MiXCR from the multiplex PCR reads. The sample yields 660,000 or so distinct CDR3 sequences, about 45% seen once. Sample: peripheral blood or thyroid tissue (not recorded which). The receptor source for this set is an adult man with Graves' disease, either hyperthyroidism or ophthalmopathy (not recorded which).

The chain carries TRBV11-2 and TRBJ1-6; D remains unclear. CDR3 size: 15 residues. The germline gives CDR1 SGHAT, CDR2 FQNNGV. Trimming shortened V by 0 bases and J by 6 bases, and 9 bases separated the two germline ends. CDR3 loop: CASSLDRAVNSPLHF. DNA of the CDR3: TGTGCCAGCAGCTTAGATCGGGCCGTTAATTCACCCCTCCACTTT. The full variable domain, with the rest looked up from reference TRBV11-2 and TRBJ1-6, is EAGVAQSPRYKIIEKRQSVAFWCNPISGHATLYWYQQILGQGPKLLIQFQNNGVVDDSQLPKDRFSAERLKGVDSTLKIQPAKLEDSAVYLCASSLDRAVNSPLHFGNGTRLTVT.

The chain carries TRBV29-1 and TRBJ1-4; 8 bases line up with TRBD1. This CDR3 region has 14 residues. Unmatched junction bases numbered 5, after V lost 4 bases and J lost 4 bases. Germline V CDR1 and CDR2: SQVTM, ANQGSEA. The CDR3: CSVVGTGGNEKLFF. For the CDR3, the DNA is TGCAGCGTTGTAGGAACAGGGGGTAATGAAAAACTGTTTTTT.

This rearrangement joins TRBV12-3 or TRBV12-4 to TRBJ2-3; D ambiguous. CDR3 length equals 14 residues. With 3 bases removed from V and 2 bases from J, the gap between germline ends came to 9 bases. CDR3 loop: CASSFSVSTDTQYF. In DNA, the CDR3 is TGTGCCAGCAGTTTTTCCGTTTCCACAGATACGCAGTATTTT.

The chain has TRBV15 and TRBJ1-1; no clear D. The CDR3 extends over 14 amino acids. The V and J ends lost 0 bases and 1 base respectively, with 6 bases between them. Germline loops: CDR1 LNHNV, CDR2 YYDKDF (reference sequence). The CDR3 sequence: CATSRDWENTEAFF. CDR3 bases: TGTGCCACCAGCAGAGATTGGGAGAACACTGAAGCTTTCTTT.

This chain joins TRBV7-9 and TRBJ2-7, with 8 bases matching TRBD2. V dropped 5 bases and J dropped 5; count of bases not matched to a gene: 5. CDR1 and CDR2 from the germline V gene are SEHNR and FQNEAQ (reference sequence). CDR3 length: 13 residues. The CDR3 DNA reads TGTGCCAGCAGCCCGGGGGGGACCGACGAGCAGTACTTC. Translated: CASSPGGTDEQYF.